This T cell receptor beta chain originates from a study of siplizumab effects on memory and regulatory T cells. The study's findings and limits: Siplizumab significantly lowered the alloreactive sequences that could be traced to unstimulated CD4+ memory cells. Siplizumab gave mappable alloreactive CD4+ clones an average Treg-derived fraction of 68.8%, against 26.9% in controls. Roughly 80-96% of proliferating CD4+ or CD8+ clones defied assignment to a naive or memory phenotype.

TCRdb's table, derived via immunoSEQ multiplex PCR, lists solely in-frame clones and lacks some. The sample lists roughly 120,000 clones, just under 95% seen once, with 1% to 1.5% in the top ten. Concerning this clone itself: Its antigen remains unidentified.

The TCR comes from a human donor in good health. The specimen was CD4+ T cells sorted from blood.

The CDR3 loop reads CASSFRAGSYNEQFF. In DNA, the CDR3 is TGTGCCAGCAGCTTTAGAGCGGGATCCTACAATGAGCAGTTCTTC. The V gene is TRBV7-3, the J gene TRBJ2-1; 7 bases fit TRBD2. This CDR3 region has 15 residues. Trimming removed 3 bases from V and 1 base from J; junction bases left unmatched: 3. CDR1 is SGHTA, CDR2 FQGTGA, per germline.